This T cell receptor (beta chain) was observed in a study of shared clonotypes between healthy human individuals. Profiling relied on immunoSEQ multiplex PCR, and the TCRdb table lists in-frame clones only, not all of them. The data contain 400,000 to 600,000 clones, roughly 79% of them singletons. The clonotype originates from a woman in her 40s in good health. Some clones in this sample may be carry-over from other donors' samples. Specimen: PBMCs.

In DNA, the CDR3 is TGTGCCTGGACTAGCGGGCCTAACCGCCGCTCCTACGAGCAGTACTTC. Its protein product is CAWTSGPNRRSYEQYF. The V call is TRBV30, the J call TRBJ2-5, with 8 nucleotides matching TRBD2. The J call may be faulty, since TRBJ2-7 better matches the DNA end. The CDR3 runs to 16 residues. CDR1 is GTSNPN and CDR2 is SVGIG in the germline V gene (reference sequence).